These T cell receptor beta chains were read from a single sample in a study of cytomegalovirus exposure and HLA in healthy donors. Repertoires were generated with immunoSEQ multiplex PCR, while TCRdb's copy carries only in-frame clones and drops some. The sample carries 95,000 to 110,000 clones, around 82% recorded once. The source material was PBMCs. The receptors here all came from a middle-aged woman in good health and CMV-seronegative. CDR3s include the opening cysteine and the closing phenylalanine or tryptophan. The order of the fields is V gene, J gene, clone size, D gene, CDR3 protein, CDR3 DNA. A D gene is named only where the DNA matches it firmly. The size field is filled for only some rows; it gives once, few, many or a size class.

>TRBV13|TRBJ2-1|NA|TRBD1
CASSFDRGAYNEQFF
TGTGCCAGCAGCTTCGACAGGGGAGCCTACAATGAGCAGTTCTTC
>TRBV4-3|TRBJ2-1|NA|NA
CASSQDRLAYNEQFF
TGCGCCAGCAGCCAAGATAGGCTAGCCTACAATGAGCAGTTCTTC
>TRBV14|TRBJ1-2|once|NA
CASSQVGPANYGYTF
TGTGCCAGCAGCCAAGTTGGGCCCGCTAACTATGGCTACACCTTC
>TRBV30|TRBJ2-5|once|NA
CAWSTAQETQYF
TGTGCCTGGAGTACAGCTCAAGAGACCCAGTACTTC
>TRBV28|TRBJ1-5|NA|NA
CASSPPEGTYSNQPQHF
TGTGCCAGCAGTCCGCCCGAGGGCACTTATAGCAATCAGCCCCAGCATTTT
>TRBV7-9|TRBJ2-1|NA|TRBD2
CASSLAGGNNEQFF
TGTGCCAGCAGCTTAGCGGGAGGGAACAATGAGCAGTTCTTC
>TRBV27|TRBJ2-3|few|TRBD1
CASTHGTDTDTQYF
TGTGCCAGCACCCACGGGACAGACACAGATACGCAGTATTTT
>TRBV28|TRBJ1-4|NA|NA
CASNGPTGGTNEKLFF
TGTGCCAGCAATGGGCCAACGGGGGGGACGAATGAAAAACTGTTTTTT
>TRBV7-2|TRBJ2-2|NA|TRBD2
CASSLQSSVLADTGELFF
TGTGCCAGCAGCTTACAGTCCTCGGTTCTAGCGGACACCGGGGAGCTGTTTTTT
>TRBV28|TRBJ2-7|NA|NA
CASSSTGGLYEQYF
TGTGCCAGCAGTTCGACAGGAGGACTTTACGAGCAGTACTTC
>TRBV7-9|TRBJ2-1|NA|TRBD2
CASSSSTSGSEQFF
TGTGCCAGCAGCTCGTCGACTAGCGGGAGTGAGCAGTTCTTC
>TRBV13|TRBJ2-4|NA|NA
CASSLGRAKNIQYF
TGTGCCAGCAGCTTAGGCAGGGCCAAAAACATTCAGTACTTC
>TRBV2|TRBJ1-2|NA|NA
CASSESLTGHPNYGYTF
TGTGCCAGCAGCGAAAGTTTAACGGGACATCCTAACTATGGCTACACCTTC
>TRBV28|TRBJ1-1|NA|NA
CASSPAGPSEAFF
TGTGCCAGCAGTCCGGCAGGGCCTTCTGAAGCTTTCTTT
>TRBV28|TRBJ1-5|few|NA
CASSSGGGLMQPQHF
TGTGCCAGCAGTTCCGGGGGTGGCTTGATGCAGCCCCAGCATTTT
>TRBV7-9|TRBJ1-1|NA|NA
CASSLVGGVNTEAFF
TGTGCCAGCAGCTTAGTAGGAGGGGTGAACACTGAAGCTTTCTTT
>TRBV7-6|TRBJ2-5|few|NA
CASILEETQYF
TGTGCCAGCATCCTTGAAGAGACCCAGTACTTC
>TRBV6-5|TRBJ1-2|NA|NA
CASTPGHGRNYGYTF
TGTGCCAGCACACCGGGACATGGAAGGAACTATGGCTACACCTTC